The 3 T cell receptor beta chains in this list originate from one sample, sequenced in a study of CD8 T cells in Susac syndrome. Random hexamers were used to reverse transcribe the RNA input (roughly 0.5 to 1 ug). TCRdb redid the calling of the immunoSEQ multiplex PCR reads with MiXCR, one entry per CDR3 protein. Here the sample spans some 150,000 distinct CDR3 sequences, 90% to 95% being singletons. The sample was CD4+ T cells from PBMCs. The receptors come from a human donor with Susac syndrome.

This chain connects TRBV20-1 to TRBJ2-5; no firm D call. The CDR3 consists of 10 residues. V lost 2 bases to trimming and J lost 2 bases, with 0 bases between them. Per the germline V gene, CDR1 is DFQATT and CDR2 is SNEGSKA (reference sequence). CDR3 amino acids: CSARQETQYF. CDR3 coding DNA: TGCAGTGCTAGACAAGAGACCCAGTACTTC.

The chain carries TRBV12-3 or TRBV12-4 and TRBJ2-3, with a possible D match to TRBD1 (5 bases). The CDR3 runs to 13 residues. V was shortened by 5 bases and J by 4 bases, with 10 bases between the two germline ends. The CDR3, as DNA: TGTGCCAGCAGTCCCAGGGTCCCAGATACGCAGTATTTT. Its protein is CASSPRVPDTQYF.

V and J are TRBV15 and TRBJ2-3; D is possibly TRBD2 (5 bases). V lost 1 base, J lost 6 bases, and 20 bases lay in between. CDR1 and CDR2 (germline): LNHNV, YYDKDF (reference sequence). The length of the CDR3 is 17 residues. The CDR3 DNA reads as TGTGCCACCAGCAGAGTGAGGGTCCTCCACAAATCGGATACGCAGTATTTT. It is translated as CATSRVRVLHKSDTQYF.